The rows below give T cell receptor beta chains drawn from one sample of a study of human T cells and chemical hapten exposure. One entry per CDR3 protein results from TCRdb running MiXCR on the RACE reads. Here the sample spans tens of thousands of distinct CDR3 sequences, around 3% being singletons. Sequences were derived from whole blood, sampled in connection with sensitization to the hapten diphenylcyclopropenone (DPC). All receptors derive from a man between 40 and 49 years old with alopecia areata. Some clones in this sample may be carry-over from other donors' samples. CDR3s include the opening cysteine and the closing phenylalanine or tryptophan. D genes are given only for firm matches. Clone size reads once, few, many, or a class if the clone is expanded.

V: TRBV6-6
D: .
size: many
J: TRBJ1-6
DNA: TGTGCCAGCAGTTACGGCCTTTTCCGGGACAACTATAATTCACCCCTCCACTTT
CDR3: CASSYGLFRDNYNSPLHF

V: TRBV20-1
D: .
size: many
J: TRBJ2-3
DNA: TGCAGTGCTATTGAGTTAGATACGCAGTATTTT
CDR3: CSAIELDTQYF

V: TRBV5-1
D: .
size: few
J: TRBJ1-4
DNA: TGCGCCAGCAGCAAAAACACCCCAGCGGGGAATGAAAAACTGTTTTTT
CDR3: CASSKNTPAGNEKLFF

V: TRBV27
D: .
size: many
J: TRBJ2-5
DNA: TGTGCCAGCAGTGGGACAAGTAGAGGGACCCAGTACTTC
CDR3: CASSGTSRGTQYF

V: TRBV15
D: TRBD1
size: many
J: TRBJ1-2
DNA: TGTGCCACCAGCGTGACAGGGGGACCCTACACCTTC
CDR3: CATSVTGGPYTF

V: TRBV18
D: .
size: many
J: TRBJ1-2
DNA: TGTGCCAGCTCCCCCTGGGGGGACTCGCTTTATGGCTACACCTTC
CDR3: CASSPWGDSLYGYTF

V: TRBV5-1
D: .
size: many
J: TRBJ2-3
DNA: TGCGCCAGCAGCTTGTGGGGGACTGGAGGCACAGATACGCAGTATTTT
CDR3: CASSLWGTGGTDTQYF

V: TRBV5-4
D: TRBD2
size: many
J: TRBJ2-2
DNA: TGTGCCAGCAGCTTCGGTGGGACTAGCGGGAGGGCCAACACCGGGGAGCTGTTTTTT
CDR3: CASSFGGTSGRANTGELFF

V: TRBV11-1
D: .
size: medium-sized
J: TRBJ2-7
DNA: TGTGCCAGCAGCTTAGAACGCCCAGACGAGCAGTACTTC
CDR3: CASSLERPDEQYF

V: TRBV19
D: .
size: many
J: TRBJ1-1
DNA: TGTGCCACTGGGGGGGCAGGGCTGGCCATGAACACTGAAGCTTTCTTT
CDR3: CATGGAGLAMNTEAFF

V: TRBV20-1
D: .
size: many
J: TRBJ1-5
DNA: TGCAGTGCGAGGGATAACAACAATCAGCCCCAGCATTTT
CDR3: CSARDNNNQPQHF

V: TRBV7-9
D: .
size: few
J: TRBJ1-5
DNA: TGTGCCAGCAGCTCGCTCAGCCCTCATCAGCCCCAGCATTTT
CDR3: CASSSLSPHQPQHF

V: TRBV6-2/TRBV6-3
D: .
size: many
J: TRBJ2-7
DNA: TGTGCCAGCAGTTACTCCACGACAGGTTACGAGCAGTACTTC
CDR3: CASSYSTTGYEQYF

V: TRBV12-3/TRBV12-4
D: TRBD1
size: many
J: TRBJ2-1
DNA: TGTGCCAGTATAGACAGGGGCGATTACAATGAGCAGTTCTTC
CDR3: CASIDRGDYNEQFF